Listed below are T cell receptor beta chains from one sample, sequenced in a study of response to subunit inactivated influenza vaccine. TCRdb ran MiXCR on the RT-PCR reads and lists one entry per CDR3 protein. The sample includes roughly 570,000 distinct CDR3 sequences, 13% of them seen just once. The sequencing here drew on PBMCs from blood, taken 40 to 50 days after vaccination. These receptors came from a man in his forties or fifties who received an inactivated influenza vaccine. Each CDR3 is given with its conserved first and last residue. D genes are given only for firm matches. Only part of the rows carry a size: once, few, many, or a class if the clone is expanded.

V	D	J	size	DNA	CDR3
TRBV11-1	TRBD1	TRBJ1-1	few	TGTGCCAGCAGCATCCAACAGGGGGCGAACACTGAAGCTTTCTTT	CASSIQQGANTEAFF
TRBV7-2	NA	TRBJ1-1	NA	TGTGCCAGCAGAAAAGGGGTGGGCACTGAAGCTTTCTTT	CASRKGVGTEAFF
TRBV4-3	TRBD2	TRBJ2-5	many	TGCGCCAGCAGCCAAGGGATTCTAGCGGGATCCCAAGAGACCCAGTACTTC	CASSQGILAGSQETQYF
TRBV11-2	NA	TRBJ2-1	NA	TGTGCCAGCAGCTCGGGGCCAAGTGGCAATGAGCAGTTCTTC	CASSSGPSGNEQFF
TRBV6-5	TRBD2	TRBJ2-7	few	TGTGCCAGCAGTTTAAACCGGGGGGGGACGGGGGAGCAGTACTTC	CASSLNRGGTGEQYF
TRBV7-9	NA	TRBJ1-5	few	TGTGCCAGCAGCCCCGGGAGTAGCAATCAGCCCCAGCATTTT	CASSPGSSNQPQHF
TRBV9	NA	TRBJ1-2	many	TGTGCCAGCAGCGTAGGTAGCAGTTATGGCTACACCTTC	CASSVGSSYGYTF
TRBV11-3	NA	TRBJ2-1	few	TGTGCCAGCAGCTCGGACGGACCCTACAATGAGCAGTTCTTC	CASSSDGPYNEQFF
TRBV12-3/TRBV12-4	NA	TRBJ1-1	few	TGTGCCAGCACCCACGAATGGGACACTGAAGCTTTCTTT	CASTHEWDTEAFF
TRBV5-1	NA	TRBJ2-3	NA	TGCGCCAGCAGCCCGAGACAGACCACAGATACGCAGTATTTT	CASSPRQTTDTQYF